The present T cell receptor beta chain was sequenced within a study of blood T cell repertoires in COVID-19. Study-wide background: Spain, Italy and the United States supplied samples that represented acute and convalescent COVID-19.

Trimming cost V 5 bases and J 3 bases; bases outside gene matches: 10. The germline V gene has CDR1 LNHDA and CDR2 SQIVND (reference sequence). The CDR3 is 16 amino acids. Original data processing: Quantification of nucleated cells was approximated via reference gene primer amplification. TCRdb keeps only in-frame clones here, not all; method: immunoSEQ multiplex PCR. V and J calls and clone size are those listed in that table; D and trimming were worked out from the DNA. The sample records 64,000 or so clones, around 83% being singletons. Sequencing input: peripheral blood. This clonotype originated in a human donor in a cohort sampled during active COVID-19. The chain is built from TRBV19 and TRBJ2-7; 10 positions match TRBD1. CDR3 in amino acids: CASSQTGGLWNYEQYF. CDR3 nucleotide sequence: TGTGCCAGTAGTCAGACAGGGGGCCTATGGAACTACGAGCAGTACTTC.